These 4 T cell receptor beta chains came from one sample sequenced in a study of post-analysis software for immune sequencing data. Broader study findings: With TRBV5-6, TRBV5-1 and TRBV20-1 included, about five TRBV segments were more frequent in patients than in controls.

TCR beta libraries were prepared from cDNA with unique molecular identifiers. TCRdb recomputed calls from the PCR reads with MiXCR, one row per CDR3 protein. The sample records about 430,000 distinct CDR3 sequences, approximately 39% being singletons. For these receptors, no antigen is known. The specimen sequenced was blood. The receptors were sampled from a girl aged 2 to 9 with multiple sclerosis.

In this sample, this clonotype turned up a few times. The chain links TRBV3-1 to TRBJ2-4; perhaps TRBD1 as D (6 bases). The J call could be wrong; TRBJ2-7 is a better fit for the DNA end. The CDR3 is 14 residues long. Germline lookup yields CDR1 LGHDT and CDR2 YNNKEL (reference sequence). CDR3 coding DNA: TGTGCCAGCAGTGTACAGGGTCCCGTCTACGAGCAGTACTTC. It yields the protein CASSVQGPVYEQYF.

As regards this clonotype: A read error may produce the germline difference seen at one junction end. The rearrangement joins TRBV9 to TRBJ2-1, with TRBD1 identical over 9 bases. Germline V gene sequence: CDR1 SGDLS, CDR2 YYNGEE. The CDR3 has 14 amino acids. The CDR3 region has the DNA TGTGCCAGCGGCGTAGGGGACAGGGCCAATGAGCAGTTCTTC. Its translation is CASGVGDRANEQFF.

The chain links TRBV28 to TRBJ2-1, with D perhaps matching TRBD2 (6 bases). V was pared by 9 bases and J by 9 bases, with 15 bases between. This CDR3 contains 12 residues. Germline values: CDR1 MDHEN, CDR2 SYDVKM. The CDR3 DNA reads TGTGCCAGTACCCTGATGGGGGGTGAGCAGTTCTTC. Amino acid sequence: CASTLMGGEQFF.

The chain has TRBV7-2 and TRBJ2-3, with TRBD2 matching over 10 bases. CDR3 length equals 17 residues. Germline assignment: CDR1 SGHTA and CDR2 FQGNSA. V gave up 5 bases and J gave up 2 bases; unmatched junction bases: 10. This CDR3 reads CASSRGKLAGLTDTQYF. The CDR3 coding sequence is TGTGCCAGCAGCCGAGGGAAACTAGCGGGACTCACAGATACGCAGTATTTT.